These 2 T cell receptor beta chains were all obtained from the same sample, sequenced in a study of T-cell memory formation after mild COVID-19. From the 5' RACE reads, TCRdb called clonotypes with MiXCR, one entry per CDR3 protein. The sample carries tens of thousands of distinct CDR3 sequences, less than 15% recorded once. The sequencing input was PBMCs or a T cell subset sorted from them (not recorded which). The receptors come from a man between 18 and 29 years old who had mild COVID-19 (a few samples of this study predate the infection). Cell type and time point are not known.

This chain connects TRBV29-1 to TRBJ2-3, with TRBD2 identical over 16 bases. V dropped 8 bases and J dropped 4; count of bases not matched to a gene: 3. CDR1 SQVTM and CDR2 ANQGSEA come from the germline V gene. This CDR3 is built from 14 residues. The CDR3 region has the DNA TGCAGCACGGGACTAGCGGGGGGGCCAGATACGCAGTATTTT. Protein product: CSTGLAGGPDTQYF.

This chain joins TRBV7-9 and TRBJ1-3, with D unclear. This CDR3 has 15 amino acids. Germline V CDR1 and CDR2: SEHNR, FQNEAQ (reference sequence). Trimming pared 2 bases from V and 8 bases from J, leaving 16 bases between. CDR3 sequence (DNA): TGTGCCAGCAGCTTATATCGGCGGCCTCCGGACACCATATATTTT. It encodes CASSLYRRPPDTIYF.